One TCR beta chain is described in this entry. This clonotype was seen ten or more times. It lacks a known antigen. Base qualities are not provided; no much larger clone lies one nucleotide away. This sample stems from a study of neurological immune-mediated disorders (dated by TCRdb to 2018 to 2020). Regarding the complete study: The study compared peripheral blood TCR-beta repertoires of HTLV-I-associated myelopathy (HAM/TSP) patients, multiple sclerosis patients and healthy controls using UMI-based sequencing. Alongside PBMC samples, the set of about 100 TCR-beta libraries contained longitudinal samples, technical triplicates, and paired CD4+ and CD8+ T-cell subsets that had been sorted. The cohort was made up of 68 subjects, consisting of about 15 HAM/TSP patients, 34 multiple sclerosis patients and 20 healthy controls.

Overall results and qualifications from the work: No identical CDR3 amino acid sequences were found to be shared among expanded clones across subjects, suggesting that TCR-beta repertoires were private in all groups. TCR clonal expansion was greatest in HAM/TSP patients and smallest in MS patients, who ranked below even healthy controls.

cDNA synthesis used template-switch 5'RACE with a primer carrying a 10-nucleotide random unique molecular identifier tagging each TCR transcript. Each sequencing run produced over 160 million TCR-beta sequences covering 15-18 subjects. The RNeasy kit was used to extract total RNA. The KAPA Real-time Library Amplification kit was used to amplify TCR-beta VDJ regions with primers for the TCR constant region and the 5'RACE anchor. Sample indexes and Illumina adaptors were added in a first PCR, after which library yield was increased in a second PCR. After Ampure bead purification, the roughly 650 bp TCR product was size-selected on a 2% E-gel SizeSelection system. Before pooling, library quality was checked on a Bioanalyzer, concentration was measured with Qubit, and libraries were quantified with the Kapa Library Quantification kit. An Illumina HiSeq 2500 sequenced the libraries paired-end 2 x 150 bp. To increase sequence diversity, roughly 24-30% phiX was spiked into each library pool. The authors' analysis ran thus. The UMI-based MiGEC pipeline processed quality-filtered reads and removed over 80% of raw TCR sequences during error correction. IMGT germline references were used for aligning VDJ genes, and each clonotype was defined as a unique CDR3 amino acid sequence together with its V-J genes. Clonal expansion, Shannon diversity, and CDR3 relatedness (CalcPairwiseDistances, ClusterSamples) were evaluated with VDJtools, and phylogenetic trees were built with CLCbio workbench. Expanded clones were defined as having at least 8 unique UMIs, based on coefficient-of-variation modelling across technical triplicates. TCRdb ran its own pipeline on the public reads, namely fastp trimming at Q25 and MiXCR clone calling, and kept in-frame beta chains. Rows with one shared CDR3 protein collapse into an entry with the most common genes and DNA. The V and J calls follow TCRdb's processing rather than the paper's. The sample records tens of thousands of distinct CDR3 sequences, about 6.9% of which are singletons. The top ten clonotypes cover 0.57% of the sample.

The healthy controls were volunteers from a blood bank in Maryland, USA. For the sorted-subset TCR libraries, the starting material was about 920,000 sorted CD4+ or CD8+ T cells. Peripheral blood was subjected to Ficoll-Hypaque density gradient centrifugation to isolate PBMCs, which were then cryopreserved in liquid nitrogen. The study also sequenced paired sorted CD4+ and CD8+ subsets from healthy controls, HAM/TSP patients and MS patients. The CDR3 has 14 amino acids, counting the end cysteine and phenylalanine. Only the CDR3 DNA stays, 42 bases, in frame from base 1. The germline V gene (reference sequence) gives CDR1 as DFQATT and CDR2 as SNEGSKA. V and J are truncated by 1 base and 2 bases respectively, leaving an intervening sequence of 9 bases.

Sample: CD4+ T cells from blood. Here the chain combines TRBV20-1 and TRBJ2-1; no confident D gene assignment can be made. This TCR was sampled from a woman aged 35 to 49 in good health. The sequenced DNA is TGCAGTGCTAGAGGGCCGATTGCCTACAATGAGCAGTTCTTC. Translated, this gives CSARGPIAYNEQFF.